Sequencing of this TCR beta chain was carried out in a study of cytomegalovirus exposure and HLA in healthy donors. At the level of the study: Across some 400 genotyped donors, approximately 81% landed in the Caucasian-associated ancestry cluster. Study results and limitations: It was taken for granted in presence/absence analyses that sequencing depth across donors was roughly uniform. Per a later analysis, 18,000 or so TCR beta sequences showed association with HLA alleles at 0.05 false discovery rate.

Details on this clone: Antigen specificity is unknown.

In the PCR, 60 Vbeta and 13 Jbeta primers were used. Sequenced by immunoSEQ multiplex PCR; TCRdb stores in-frame clones only, minus some. This table holds about 100,000 clones, roughly 75% found once. CDR1 is MDHEN and CDR2 is SYDVKM in the germline V gene. This CDR3 contains 12 residues. Trimming pared 8 bases from V and 5 bases from J, leaving 11 bases between. This TCR was sampled from a woman aged 40-49 years in good health and CMV-seronegative. Sequencing input: PBMCs. The V call is TRBV28, the J call TRBJ2-3; D unresolved. The CDR3 is CASDTSGDTQYF. In DNA, the CDR3 is TGTGCCAGCGATACGTCCGGAGATACGCAGTATTTT. Drawing the rest from reference TRBV28 and TRBJ2-3, the complete variable domain is DVKVTQSSRYLVKRTGEKVFLECVQDMDHENMFWYRQDPGLGLRLIYFSYDVKMKEKGDIPEGYSVSREKKERFSLILESASTNQTSMYLCASDTSGDTQYFGPGTRLTVL.